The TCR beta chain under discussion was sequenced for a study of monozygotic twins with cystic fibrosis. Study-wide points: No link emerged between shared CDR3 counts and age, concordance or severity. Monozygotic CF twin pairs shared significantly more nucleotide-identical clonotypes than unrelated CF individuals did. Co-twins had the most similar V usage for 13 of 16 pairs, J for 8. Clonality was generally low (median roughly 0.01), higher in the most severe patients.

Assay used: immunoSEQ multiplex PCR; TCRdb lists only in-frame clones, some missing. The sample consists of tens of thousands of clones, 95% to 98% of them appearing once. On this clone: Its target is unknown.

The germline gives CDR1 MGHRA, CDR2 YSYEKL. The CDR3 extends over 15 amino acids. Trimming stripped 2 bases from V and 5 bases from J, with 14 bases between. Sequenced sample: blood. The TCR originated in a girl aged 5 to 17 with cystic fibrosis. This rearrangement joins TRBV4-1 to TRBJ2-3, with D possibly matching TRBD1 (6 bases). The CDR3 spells CASSQLYRVEDTQYF. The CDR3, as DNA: TGCGCCAGCAGCCAATTGTACAGGGTGGAAGATACGCAGTATTTT.